Shown below are 30 T cell receptor beta chains from a single sample sequenced in a study of blood T cell repertoires in COVID-19 (dated by TCRdb to about 2020). The method behind the library was the immunoSEQ multiplex PCR assay. Entries here come from immuneACCESS through TCRdb and include only in-frame sequences with V and J called. Some clones fail to appear in such tables; in the studies checked, an unresolved V gene covers under half of the shortfall, and the cause of the remainder is unknown. The table for this sample lists about 440,000 clones; 85% to 90% of them were counted only once. The ten most abundant clones make up around 4.4% of the sample. Sequencing was carried out using peripheral blood. The receptors originated from a woman in her 30s with acute or convalescent COVID-19.

The CDR3 region is CASSPLPGDISYNEQFF. CDR3 nucleotide sequence: TGCGCCAGCAGCCCCCTCCCGGGGGATATTTCCTACAATGAGCAGTTCTTC. This chain uses TRBV5-1 with TRBJ2-1; TRBD2 might be the D (6 bases). Trimming took 4 bases from V and 1 from J, leaving 18 bases between them. Germline values: CDR1 SGHRS, CDR2 YFSETQ. The CDR3 covers 17 residues.

The chain combines TRBV3-1 (or the pseudogene TRBV3-2) with TRBJ2-5; TRBD2 is a possible D gene (6 bases). Germline CDR1 is LGHDT and CDR2 is YNNKEL (reference sequence). Trimming left V 6 bases short and J 1 base short, with 15 bases between. The CDR3 has 15 residues. The CDR3 DNA reads as TGTGCCAGCAGTCCAGGAGGGGATCCCCAAGAGACCCAGTACTTC. Residues: CASSPGGDPQETQYF.

The J gene is TRBJ2-5, the V gene TRBV11-1; D possibly corresponds to TRBD2 (6 bases). CDR1 and CDR2 from the germline V gene are SGHAT and FQDESV (reference sequence). Between the trimmed V and J ends, which lost 8 bases and 2 bases, there was a span of 12 bases. The length of the CDR3 is 13 residues. The CDR3 bases are TGTGCCAGCGGGCGGGGTTTACAAGAGACCCAGTACTTC. Residues: CASGRGLQETQYF.

The chain links TRBV6-5 to TRBJ2-7; D possibly corresponds to TRBD1 (6 bases). Germline V CDR1 and CDR2: MNHEY, SVGAGI. V was shortened by 1 base and J by 5 bases, with 9 bases between the two germline ends. This CDR3 region has 13 residues. CDR3 sequence (DNA): TGTGCCAGCAGTTACTATCAGGGGAACGAGCAGTACTTC. Protein sequence: CASSYYQGNEQYF.

The chain uses TRBV27 and TRBJ1-5, with TRBD1 as a possible D gene (6 bases). This CDR3 spans 14 amino acids. Germline V gives CDR1 MNHEY, CDR2 SMNVEV (reference sequence). Trimming took 3 bases from V and 1 from J, leaving 7 bases between them. The CDR3 DNA reads as TGTGCCAGCAGTTTTACAGGGAGCAATCAGCCCCAGCATTTT. It encodes CASSFTGSNQPQHF.

V is TRBV30 and J is TRBJ1-6; 7 positions agree with TRBD1. CDR1 and CDR2 from the germline V gene are GTSNPN and SVGIG (reference sequence). The CDR3 has 13 residues. The junction had 9 bases not matched to a gene; V was cut back by 6 bases and J by 10 bases. DNA for the CDR3: TGTGCCTGCAGGGGACAGACAGGCTCACCCCTCCACTTT. It translates to CACRGQTGSPLHF.

The rearrangement uses TRBV7-9 and TRBJ1-3; TRBD1 matches at 10 bases. With 4 bases clipped from V and 4 bases from J, the junction kept 4 bases outside the gene matches. The CDR3 has 15 residues. Germline CDR1 SEHNR, CDR2 FQNEAQ (reference sequence). CDR3 sequence: CASSYGQGEGNTIYF. CDR3 nucleotides: TGTGCCAGCAGCTATGGACAGGGGGAAGGAAACACCATATATTTT.

The chain has TRBV5-4 and TRBJ1-1; 7 bases align to TRBD1. Germline CDR1 SGHNT, CDR2 YYREEE (reference sequence). Losses at the gene ends were 0 bases for V and 7 bases for J; bases not matched to a gene: 6. The CDR3 totals 14 residues. CDR3 amino acids: CASSLGAGGLEAFF. The CDR3 nucleotides read TGTGCCAGCAGCTTGGGAGCAGGGGGACTTGAAGCTTTCTTT.

In its sample, this clone was seen a few times. The chain couples TRBV4-1 to TRBJ2-7, with D uncertain. V lost 1 base and J 0 bases, leaving 10 bases between the germline ends. The CDR3 spans 15 residues. From germline, CDR1 is MGHRA and CDR2 YSYEKL. The CDR3 is CASSQVGQSSYEQYF. As DNA, the CDR3 is TGCGCCAGCAGCCAAGTTGGGCAGAGCTCCTACGAGCAGTACTTC.

The chain employs TRBV6-5 and TRBJ2-1, with 11 nucleotides matching TRBD1. Trimming removed 1 base from V and 7 bases from J; junction bases left unmatched: 3. The CDR3 consists of 15 residues. Germline assignment: CDR1 MNHEY and CDR2 SVGAGI. CDR3: CASSYWTGGWNEQFF. The CDR3 bases are TGTGCCAGCAGTTACTGGACAGGGGGCTGGAATGAGCAGTTCTTC.

The gene calls are TRBV18 and TRBJ2-3; a possible D gene is TRBD1 (6 bases). This CDR3 has 15 residues. Deletions cut 3 bases from V and 3 bases from J, with 13 bases between. Per germline, CDR1 KGHSH and CDR2 LQKENI. CDR3 protein: CASSPSGVGTDTQYF. The CDR3 nucleotides are TGTGCCAGCTCACCTTCAGGGGTGGGAACAGATACGCAGTATTTT.

This chain joins TRBV7-9 and TRBJ1-2, with 7 positions matching TRBD1. Germline CDR1 and CDR2: SEHNR and FQNEAQ (reference sequence). V trimming: 1 base; J trimming: 14 bases; junction bases outside the gene matches: 7. This CDR3 is 12 amino acids long. CDR3 bases: TGTGCCAGCAGCTTAGAAGGGGGCCGGGAGACCTTC. It encodes CASSLEGGRETF.

This chain joins TRBV27 and TRBJ2-7, with 7 positions matching TRBD1. The CDR3 sequence is 13 residues long. Trimming at V came to 5 bases and at J to 2 bases, leaving 3 bases not matched to a gene. The germline gives CDR1 MNHEY, CDR2 SMNVEV (reference sequence). The CDR3 DNA reads TGTGCCAGCAGTGCCGGGACAGCCTACGAGCAGTACTTC. As protein: CASSAGTAYEQYF.

This sequence joins TRBV5-1 and TRBJ2-5; the match to TRBD2 covers 10 bases. This CDR3 comprises 18 residues. The J segment lost 5 bases and the V segment lost 4 bases, leaving 17 bases of the junction unmatched. Germline V gene lookup returns CDR1 SGHRS and CDR2 YFSETQ. The CDR3: CASSHIESSGGAYETQYF. The CDR3 DNA is TGCGCCAGCAGCCATATCGAATCGAGCGGGGGGGCATATGAGACCCAGTACTTC.

V and J are TRBV5-1 and TRBJ1-2; D may be TRBD1 (6 bases). Trimming took 4 bases from V and 8 from J, leaving 18 bases between them. CDR3 length: 14 residues. Germline CDR1 is SGHRS and CDR2 is YFSETQ. The CDR3 reads CASSPTRWGPGYTF. As DNA, the CDR3 is TGCGCCAGCAGCCCCACCCGCTGGGGGCCCGGCTACACCTTC.

In DNA, the CDR3 is TGTGCCATCAGTGCTGGGACATCCGACTCAAACTATGGCTACACCTTC. Its translation is CAISAGTSDSNYGYTF. The rearrangement joins TRBV10-3 to TRBJ1-2; weak D call: TRBD1 (6 bases). This CDR3 spans 16 amino acids. Germline V CDR1 and CDR2: ENHRY, SYGVKD. Trimming shortened V by 4 bases and J by 2 bases, and 17 bases separated the two germline ends.

This rearrangement joins TRBV24-1 to TRBJ2-1, with no clear D. The CDR3 runs 14 residues. V was cut by 4 bases and J by 5 bases, with 11 bases left in between. Germline V gene lookup returns CDR1 KGHDR and CDR2 SFDVKD. The DNA for the CDR3 is TGTGCCACCAGTGACCGTACGGTAAACAATGAGCAGTTCTTC. It specifies CATSDRTVNNEQFF.

The V call is TRBV27, the J call TRBJ2-5, with 11 nucleotides matching TRBD2. The CDR3 contains 20 residues. V was clipped by 5 bases and J by 4 bases; unmatched bases: 21. Germline CDR1 reads MNHEY; CDR2 reads SMNVEV (reference sequence). The CDR3 DNA follows: TGTGCCAGCAGTCCCCCTCAACAGGTAGCGGGGGGGGAACAGGGAGAGACCCAGTACTTC. Translated: CASSPPQQVAGGEQGETQYF.

The rearrangement joins TRBV6-6 to TRBJ2-3; D is unresolved. The CDR3 runs 15 residues. V was shortened by 2 bases and J by 2 bases, with 11 bases between the two germline ends. Per germline, CDR1 MNHNY and CDR2 SVGAGI (reference sequence). The CDR3 DNA sequence: TGTGCCAGCAGTTACGCCCAGGCCCTCACAGATACGCAGTATTTT. Residues: CASSYAQALTDTQYF.

The chain uses TRBV5-5 and TRBJ2-3, with 8 nucleotides matching TRBD1. The junction had 7 bases not matched to a gene; V was cut back by 4 bases and J by 6 bases. The CDR3 has 14 residues. Germline V lookup: CDR1 SGHKS, CDR2 YYEKEE (reference sequence). CDR3 DNA: TGTGCCAGCAGCCTCGGTCAGGGGGCTGATACGCAGTATTTT. It is translated as CASSLGQGADTQYF.

The chain joins TRBV7-6 to TRBJ2-1; 11 positions match TRBD2. Unmatched junction bases numbered 10, after V lost 5 bases and J lost 4 bases. CDR1 and CDR2 (germline): SGHVS, FNYEAQ. The CDR3 has 17 residues. The CDR3 protein is CASSPEIGTSGYNEQFF. The CDR3 bases are TGTGCCAGCAGCCCCGAGATAGGGACTAGCGGTTACAATGAGCAGTTCTTC.

The chain links TRBV2 to TRBJ2-1; maybe TRBD1 (6 bases). V dropped 6 bases and J dropped 1 base, with 10 bases sitting between them. Germline V gives CDR1 SNHLY, CDR2 FYNNEI. The CDR3 extends over 14 amino acids. The CDR3 is CASRSQGSYNEQFF. Written as DNA, the CDR3 is TGTGCCAGCAGATCCCAGGGGTCCTACAATGAGCAGTTCTTC.

The chain uses TRBV4-1 and TRBJ1-1; maybe TRBD1 (5 bases). Trimming took 0 bases from V and 5 from J, leaving 13 bases between them. Looked up from germline, CDR1 is MGHRA and CDR2 is YSYEKL. The CDR3 has 15 amino acids. The CDR3 sequence is CASSQDGGGGTEAFF. Here the CDR3 DNA reads TGCGCCAGCAGCCAAGATGGGGGTGGGGGGACTGAAGCTTTCTTT.

V gene TRBV15 combines with J gene TRBJ1-4, with D tentatively TRBD1 (5 bases). Germline V gene sequence: CDR1 LNHNV, CDR2 YYDKDF (reference sequence). This CDR3 contains 15 residues. Between the trimmed V and J ends, which lost 3 bases and 0 bases, there was a span of 8 bases. CDR3 amino acids: CATSSGGATNEKLFF. The DNA for the CDR3 is TGTGCCACCAGCAGCGGGGGAGCAACTAATGAAAAACTGTTTTTT.

The V call is TRBV6-5, the J call TRBJ1-2; D unresolved. V lost 7 bases and J 2 bases, leaving 17 bases between the germline ends. The CDR3 sequence is 15 residues long. The germline V gene has CDR1 MNHEY and CDR2 SVGAGI. CDR3 sequence: CASKRSWEPNYGYTF. The CDR3 coding sequence is TGTGCCAGCAAGAGATCGTGGGAGCCAAACTATGGCTACACCTTC.

The V and J genes are TRBV5-6 and TRBJ2-3, with 8 nucleotides matching TRBD2. Germline V CDR1 and CDR2: SGHDT, YYEEEE. The CDR3 has 17 residues. Trimming cost V 5 bases and J 2 bases; bases outside gene matches: 13. The CDR3 is CASRGSASGFYTDTQYF. The CDR3 nucleotides read TGTGCCAGCAGAGGCTCGGCTAGCGGGTTTTACACAGATACGCAGTATTTT.

This clone is a singleton in its sample. The CDR3 spells CASSLERGGKDTQYF. The CDR3 bases are TGTGCCAGCAGCTTGGAACGGGGGGGCAAAGATACGCAGTATTTT. The J gene is TRBJ2-3, the V gene TRBV5-4; 8 nucleotides line up with TRBD2. In germline, CDR1 is SGHNT, CDR2 YYREEE (reference sequence). The CDR3 runs 15 residues. The J segment lost 5 bases and the V segment lost 0 bases, leaving 5 bases of the junction unmatched.

V is TRBV3-1 (or the pseudogene TRBV3-2) and J is TRBJ2-7; D is ambiguous. V dropped 5 bases and J dropped 0 bases, with 14 bases sitting between them. The CDR3 consists of 15 residues. Germline V gene data show CDR1 as LGHDT and CDR2 as YNNKEL (reference sequence). CDR3 sequence: CASSWAPISSYEQYF. CDR3 coding DNA: TGTGCCAGCAGCTGGGCCCCGATAAGCTCCTACGAGCAGTACTTC.

The chain has TRBV6-6 and TRBJ1-2; TRBD1 aligns across 8 bases. In germline, CDR1 is MNHNY, CDR2 SVGAGI (reference sequence). The CDR3 runs 14 residues. J lost 2 bases, V lost 6 bases, and 5 bases had no gene match. The CDR3 region has the DNA TGTGCCAGCAGACTTACAGGGGGGAACTATGGCTACACCTTC. Translation gives CASRLTGGNYGYTF.

V is TRBV20-1 and J is TRBJ2-5; no definite D call. CDR3 size: 11 residues. Per germline, CDR1 DFQATT and CDR2 SNEGSKA (reference sequence). V dropped 3 bases and J dropped 4 bases, with 6 bases sitting between them. The CDR3 spells CSASLGETQYF. CDR3 bases: TGCAGTGCTAGCCTCGGAGAGACCCAGTACTTC.